This T cell receptor (beta chain) was obtained from a study of cytomegalovirus exposure and HLA in healthy donors. The PCR ran on 60 Vbeta and 13 Jbeta primers. Data came from immunoSEQ multiplex PCR; TCRdb stores just in-frame clones and leaves some out. The repertoire consists of approximately 160,000 clones, with approximately 77% occurring once and the leading ten covering roughly 7.5%. Study-wide findings and caveats: Highest at DRB1 and lowest at HLA-C, TCR association rates differed among HLA loci in a later analysis.

This CDR3 contains 14 residues. The V gene's germline CDR1 is SEHNR and CDR2 FQNEAQ (reference sequence). V dropped 7 bases and J dropped 4 bases, with 16 bases sitting between them. Details on this clone: The antigen remains undetermined.

The sample comprised PBMCs. The receptor was derived from a male donor in good health and CMV-seropositive. The chain uses TRBV7-9 and TRBJ1-2, with unresolved D. The CDR3 region has the DNA TGTGCCAGCACCAACACGGGGATAGGCTATGGCTACACCTTC. Encoded protein: CASTNTGIGYGYTF.